What follows describes a single TCR beta chain. Its antigen remains unidentified. Via MiXCR, TCRdb re-called the reads, giving one row per CDR3 protein. In the table there are roughly 500,000 distinct CDR3 sequences, roughly 46% of which are singletons. Germline CDR1 is SGHNT and CDR2 is YYREEE (reference sequence). V was cut by 3 bases and J by 4 bases, with 17 bases left in between. The CDR3 runs to 16 residues. The sample originates from a study of T cell repertoires in cytomegalovirus infection. Looking at the study overall: Recently identified HLA-C-restricted CMV epitopes were among the peptides used. Evidence of both CMV infection and a matching HLA type came from public TCR beta signatures. Study-wide points: CMV-specific TCR beta clonotypes restricted by HLA-C were the ones dominating the ex vivo response. Adding up the frequency of public TCR beta families identified people who carried CMV plus the relevant HLA.

This TCR was recovered from a human donor in good health (CMV status not recorded). Some clones in this sample may be carry-over from other donors' samples. The chain is built from TRBV5-4 and TRBJ2-1; TRBD2 is a possible D gene (6 bases). Sequencing used cultured PBMCs, obtained from culture after CMV antigen stimulation. CDR3 in DNA: TGTGCCAGCAGCTCCCCGGAGGGGAAGGGGTACAATGAGCAGTTCTTC. Protein product: CASSSPEGKGYNEQFF.